The TCR delta chain under discussion was sequenced for a study of gamma-delta chains in newborns, infants, children. Study as a whole: Innate gammadelta T cells reportedly expand polyclonally right after birth, driven by microbial exposure, per the title.

The V gene's germline CDR1 is GEAIGNYY and CDR2 EKD. This CDR3 is built from 18 residues. Concerning this clone: This sequence may be a read error, since a much larger clone differs from it by one base. This CDR3 is also generated by other DNA sequences in the sample.

TCRdb applied CATT to the reads for clone calling. In the table there are more than 6,500 delta-chain clones, around 2.2% of which are singletons. What was sequenced was blood. The chain joins TRDV2 to TRDJ3, with 7 bases fitting TRDD3. The sequence derives from a child who was a newborn, infant or young child, either healthy, febrile or measles-vaccinated (not recorded which). CDR3 region: CACDTAGGLSWDTRQMFF. The DNA of the CDR3 is TGTGCCTGTGACACCGCTGGGGGCCTTTCCTGGGACACCCGACAGATGTTCTTC.